The 13 T cell receptor beta chains listed next were all sequenced from one sample in a study of TIL therapy for anti-PD-1-resistant metastatic lung cancer. The time point was: pre-treatment sample, taken before nivolumab and TIL therapy. Sequencing used immunoSEQ v3. Using immunoSEQ multiplex PCR, the repertoire was profiled, and TCRdb retains in-frame clones only, with some absent. The sample shows about 60,000 clones, about 69% of them seen only once. This specimen was blood, taken at baseline. The receptors were gathered from a person aged 25 to 85 with non-small cell lung cancer.

Comment on this clone: Germline is not matched at one junction end, which may reflect a read error. The genes are TRBV7-7 and TRBJ2-5; 7 bases line up with TRBD1. Germline assignment: CDR1 SSHAT and CDR2 FNYEAQ (reference sequence). CDR3 size: 15 residues. CDR3 sequence (DNA): TGTGCTAGCAGCTTAGGGCAGGGGGAAACGGAGACCCAGTACTTC. As protein: CASSLGQGETETQYF.

This clone was observed a few times. Other DNA sequences in this specimen translate into the identical CDR3. The gene calls are TRBV7-2 and TRBJ1-5, with no clear D. Germline V gene sequence: CDR1 SGHTA, CDR2 FQGNSA. Trimming removed 2 bases from V and 0 bases from J, with 8 bases in between. The CDR3 sequence is 15 residues long. Here the CDR3 reads CASSLRAGSNQPQHF. DNA of the CDR3: TGTGCCAGCAGCTTAAGGGCGGGTAGCAATCAGCCCCAGCATTTT.

This clone was counted only a few times. The chain has TRBV7-9 and TRBJ2-7, with D unclear. Germline-derived CDR1 and CDR2 are SEHNR and FQNEAQ (reference sequence). This CDR3 has 12 residues. V lost 5 bases to trimming and J lost 6 bases, with 11 bases between them. CDR3 residues: CASSPVMSEQYF. As DNA, the CDR3 is TGTGCCAGCAGCCCCGTTATGAGCGAGCAGTACTTC.

This clone was observed a handful of times. This sequence joins TRBV2 and TRBJ1-2; tentatively, D is TRBD1 (5 bases). Germline loops: CDR1 SNHLY, CDR2 FYNNEI. V was pared by 3 bases and J by 2 bases, with 10 bases between. The CDR3 length is 14 residues. CDR3 nucleotide sequence: TGTGCCAGCAGTGACTTCCGGGACAACTATGGCTACACCTTC. Protein sequence: CASSDFRDNYGYTF.

V and J are TRBV11-3 and TRBJ2-7; 13 bases are shared with TRBD2. V was clipped by 4 bases and J by 1 base; unmatched bases: 4. In germline, CDR1 is SGHNT, CDR2 YENEEA. The CDR3 covers 16 residues. CDR3 sequence: CASSSPGLAGSYEQYF. The CDR3, as DNA: TGTGCCAGCAGCTCTCCGGGACTAGCGGGATCCTACGAGCAGTACTTC.

The rearrangement uses TRBV7-6 and TRBJ2-7; D is perhaps TRBD2 (6 bases). The CDR3 spans 14 residues. V was pared by 5 bases and J by 5 bases, with 16 bases between. CDR1 SGHVS and CDR2 FNYEAQ come from the germline V gene. CDR3 loop: CASSRGEFRDEQYF. The CDR3 DNA reads TGTGCCAGCAGCCGCGGGGAGTTTCGCGACGAGCAGTACTTC.

This clone was found once. V gene TRBV7-9 combines with J gene TRBJ2-5, with D tentatively TRBD2 (5 bases). There are 12 residues in the CDR3. Looked up from germline, CDR1 is SEHNR and CDR2 is FQNEAQ (reference sequence). Trimming removed 3 bases from V and 11 bases from J, with 13 bases in between. The CDR3 region has the DNA TGTGCCAGCAGCTTCGGGGTCTCTGAGCAGTACTTC. Protein product: CASSFGVSEQYF.

V is TRBV2 and J is TRBJ2-5, with 7 positions matching TRBD2. CDR3 length equals 14 residues. With V trimmed by 8 bases and J by 0 bases, 6 bases remained unmatched. Germline loops: CDR1 SNHLY, CDR2 FYNNEI. The CDR3 loop reads CASYRGGYQETQYF. The CDR3 DNA reads TGTGCCAGCTATCGCGGGGGTTACCAAGAGACCCAGTACTTC.

The chain joins TRBV9 to TRBJ1-3; D is ambiguous. The CDR3 has 15 amino acids. The germline V gene has CDR1 SGDLS and CDR2 YYNGEE. Trimming shortened V by 0 bases and J by 0 bases, and 7 bases separated the two germline ends. The CDR3 bases are TGTGCCAGCAGCGTAGGGTACTTCTCTGGAAACACCATATATTTT. Residues: CASSVGYFSGNTIYF.

V is TRBV2 and J is TRBJ1-2; no clear D gene. The CDR3 has 13 residues. Germline loops: CDR1 SNHLY, CDR2 FYNNEI. V lost 7 bases and J lost 2, with 11 bases in between. The CDR3 DNA reads as TGTGCCAGCATCAGACGGGCGAACTATGGCTACACCTTC. Amino acids: CASIRRANYGYTF.

The rearrangement joins TRBV5-6 to TRBJ1-1; a possible D gene is TRBD1 (6 bases). The CDR3 length is 16 residues. The V end was cut by 4 bases, the J end by 0 bases, with 16 bases between. The germline CDR1 and CDR2 sequences are SGHDT and YYEEEE. This CDR3 reads CASSENRVGVNTEAFF. The CDR3 nucleotides read TGTGCCAGCAGCGAGAACAGGGTCGGGGTGAACACTGAAGCTTTCTTT.

The gene calls are TRBV11-3 and TRBJ2-5, with D perhaps matching TRBD2 (7 bases). Germline CDR1 is SGHNT and CDR2 is YENEEA. Trimming took off 2 bases at V and 5 bases at J, with 27 bases between the two ends. This CDR3 spans 19 amino acids. The CDR3 loop reads CASSLFGGRGLADAETQYF. In nucleotides, the CDR3 is TGTGCCAGCAGCTTATTTGGGGGGCGAGGGCTAGCGGACGCGGAGACCCAGTACTTC.

The chain couples TRBV7-3 to TRBJ2-2, with 10 bases matching TRBD2. Germline CDR1 SGHTA, CDR2 FQGTGA. Trimming cost V 5 bases and J 4 bases; bases outside gene matches: 4. This CDR3 is 15 amino acids long. CDR3 sequence: CASSPAGGVTGELFF. In DNA, the CDR3 is TGTGCCAGCAGCCCAGCGGGAGGGGTCACCGGGGAGCTGTTTTTT.